The clone carrying this T cell receptor beta chain was detected a few times. As yet, its antigen is unknown. The data originate from a study of identical twins. Study outcomes and limitations: Analyses of zero insertions could be partly confounded by invariant MAIT and iNKT cells. Memory repertoires showed no such pattern, whereas abundant cord blood beta clonotypes carried fewer insertions.

Trimming removed 0 bases from V and 8 bases from J, with 17 bases in between. Germline CDR1 is LGHNA and CDR2 is YSLEER. This CDR3 has 17 residues. A template switching step contributed a universal primer site, while unique molecular identifiers were present in the cDNA. TCRdb ran MiXCR on the 5' RACE reads and lists one entry per CDR3 protein. This sample has approximately 210,000 distinct CDR3 sequences, with 9.4% found just once. The chain joins TRBV4-3 to TRBJ1-6; D is perhaps TRBD1 (5 bases). The sequencing sample was made of memory (CD45RO+) T cells sorted from blood. This sequence originates from a woman younger than 35 in good health. The CDR3 bases are TGCGCCAGCAGCCAAGATCTGTCGGCAGGGCGCGATTCACCCCTCCACTTT. This gives the protein CASSQDLSAGRDSPLHF.